The clone carrying this TCR beta chain has just one count. The antigen remains unidentified. This entry belongs to a study of response to subunit inactivated influenza vaccine. Study-level results: It was suggested by the authors that few new T cells are recruited by each seasonal influenza vaccination.

TCRdb used MiXCR to reprocess the RT-PCR reads, holding one entry per CDR3 protein. This sample carries 550,000 to 800,000 distinct CDR3 sequences, approximately 14% of them seen once, and the ten largest clones take 5.5% to 8%. Trimming cost V 1 base and J 2 bases, with 24 bases left between them. The CDR3 has 20 amino acids. Per germline, CDR1 SGHAT and CDR2 FQNNGV. The clonotype comes from a man aged 45-60 years who received an inactivated influenza vaccine. Sequenced here: PBMCs from blood, sampled less than 15 days before vaccination. This chain connects TRBV11-2 to TRBJ2-1; possibly TRBD1 or TRBD2 for D (5 bases each). Written as DNA, the CDR3 is TGTGCCAGCAGCTTAGGGGGACGACACCACGCAAGTGGGGCCTACAATGAGCAGTTCTTC. It codes for CASSLGGRHHASGAYNEQFF.